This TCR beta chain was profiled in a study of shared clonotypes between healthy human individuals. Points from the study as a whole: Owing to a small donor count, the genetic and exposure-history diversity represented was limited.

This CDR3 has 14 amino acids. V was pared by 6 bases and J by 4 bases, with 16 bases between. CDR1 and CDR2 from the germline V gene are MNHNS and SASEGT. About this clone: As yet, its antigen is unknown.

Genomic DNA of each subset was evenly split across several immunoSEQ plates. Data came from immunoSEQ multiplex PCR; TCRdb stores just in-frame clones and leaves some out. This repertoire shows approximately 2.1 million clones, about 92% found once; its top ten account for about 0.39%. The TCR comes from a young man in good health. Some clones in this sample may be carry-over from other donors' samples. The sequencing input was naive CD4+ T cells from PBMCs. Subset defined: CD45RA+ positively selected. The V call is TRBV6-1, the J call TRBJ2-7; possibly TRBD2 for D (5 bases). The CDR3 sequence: CASSLGGQPYEQYF. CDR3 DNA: TGTGCCAGCAGCCTCGGCGGGCAGCCATACGAGCAGTACTTC.